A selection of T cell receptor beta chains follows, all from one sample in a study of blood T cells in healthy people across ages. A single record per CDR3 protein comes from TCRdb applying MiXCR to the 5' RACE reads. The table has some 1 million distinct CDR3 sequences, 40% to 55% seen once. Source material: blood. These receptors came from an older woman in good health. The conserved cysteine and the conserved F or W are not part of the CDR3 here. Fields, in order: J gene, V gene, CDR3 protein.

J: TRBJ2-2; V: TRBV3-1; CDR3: ASSQTLQGTGELF
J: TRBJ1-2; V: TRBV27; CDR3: ASSVEGKDGYT
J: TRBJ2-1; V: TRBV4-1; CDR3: ASSQELAGVETQF
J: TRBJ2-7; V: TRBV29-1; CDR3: SVVVRQGSHEQY
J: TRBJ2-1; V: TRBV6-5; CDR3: ASAGGVPNEQF
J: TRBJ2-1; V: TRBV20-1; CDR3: STPGGSYNEQF
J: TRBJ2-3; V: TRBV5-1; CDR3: ASSPSSDTQY
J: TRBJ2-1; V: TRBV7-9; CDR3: ASTPRAAPYNEQF
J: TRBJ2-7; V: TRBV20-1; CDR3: SAPILAGPYEQY
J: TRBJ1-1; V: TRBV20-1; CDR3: SAREAWAAGLTF
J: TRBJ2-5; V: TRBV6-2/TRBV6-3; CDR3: ASRGLARARASEQY
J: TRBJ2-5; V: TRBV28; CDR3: ASTLGAGVGETQY
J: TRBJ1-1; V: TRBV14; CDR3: ASSPGGPPLNTEAF
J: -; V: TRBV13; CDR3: ANSAPDRDRRSNEQY
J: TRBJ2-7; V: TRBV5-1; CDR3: ASSPGLAGPSYEQY
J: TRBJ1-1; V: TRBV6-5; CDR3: ASTKGNTEAF
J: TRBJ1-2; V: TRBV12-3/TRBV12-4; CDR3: ASRTIGDYGYT
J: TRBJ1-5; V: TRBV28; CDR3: ASSSPAWKGNQPQH
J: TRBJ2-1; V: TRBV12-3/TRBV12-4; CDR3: ASSLAASGSIHEQF
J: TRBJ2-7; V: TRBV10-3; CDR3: AISNFGLAGSYEQY
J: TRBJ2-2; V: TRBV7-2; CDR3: ASRRDLLGELF
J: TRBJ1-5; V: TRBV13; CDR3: ASSLSQALNQPQH
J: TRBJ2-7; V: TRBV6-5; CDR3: ASSYSNTGYEQY
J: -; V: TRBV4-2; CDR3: ASSQDSRDYEQY
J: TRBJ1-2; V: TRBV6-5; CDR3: ASSYLRQGAFNYGYT
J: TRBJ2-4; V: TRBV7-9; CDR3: ASSLGGRGPENIQY
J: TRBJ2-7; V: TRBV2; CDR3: ASSEEGLLTHEQY
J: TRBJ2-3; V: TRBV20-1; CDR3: SARLLRTSGRWTDTQY
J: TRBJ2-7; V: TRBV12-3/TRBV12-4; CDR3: ASSLQDRGFEQY
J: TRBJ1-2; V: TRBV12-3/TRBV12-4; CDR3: ASSLVADRLYGYT
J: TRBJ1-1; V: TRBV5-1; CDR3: ASSFGPYRVNTEAF
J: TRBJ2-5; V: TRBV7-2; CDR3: ASSLDYETQY
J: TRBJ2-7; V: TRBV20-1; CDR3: SARSTSSYEQY